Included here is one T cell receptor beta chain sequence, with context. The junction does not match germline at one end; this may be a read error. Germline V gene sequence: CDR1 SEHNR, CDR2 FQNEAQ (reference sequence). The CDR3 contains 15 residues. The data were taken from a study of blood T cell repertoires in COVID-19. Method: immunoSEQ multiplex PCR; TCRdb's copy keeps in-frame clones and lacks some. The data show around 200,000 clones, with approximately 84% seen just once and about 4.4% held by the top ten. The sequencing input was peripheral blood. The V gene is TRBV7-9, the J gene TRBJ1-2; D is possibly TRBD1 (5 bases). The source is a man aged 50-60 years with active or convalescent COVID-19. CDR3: CASSLAMGRDYGYTF. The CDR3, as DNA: TGTGCCAGCAGCTTAGCAATGGGCAGGGACTACGGCTACACCTTC.